This entry features one T cell receptor beta chain sequence. Each subset's genomic DNA was split evenly across several immunoSEQ plates. Clones were read by immunoSEQ multiplex PCR, and TCRdb kept only the in-frame ones, dropping some. The sample consists of about 2 million clones, 95% of them appearing once. This record belongs to a study of shared clonotypes between healthy human individuals. The V gene lost 2 bases and the J gene lost 1 base, with 18 bases spanning the gap. Germline V gene sequence: CDR1 MNHEY, CDR2 SMNVEV (reference sequence). CDR3 length equals 17 residues. Sequences were obtained from naive CD4+ T cells sorted from blood. As for subset: CD45RA+ positively selected. The gene calls are TRBV27 and TRBJ2-7, with D perhaps matching TRBD1 or TRBD2 (6 bases each). This TCR derives from a young man in good health. Here the CDR3 reads CASSLAGRGASSYEQYF. The DNA of the CDR3 is TGTGCCAGCAGTTTAGCTGGAAGGGGGGCTAGTTCCTACGAGCAGTACTTC.